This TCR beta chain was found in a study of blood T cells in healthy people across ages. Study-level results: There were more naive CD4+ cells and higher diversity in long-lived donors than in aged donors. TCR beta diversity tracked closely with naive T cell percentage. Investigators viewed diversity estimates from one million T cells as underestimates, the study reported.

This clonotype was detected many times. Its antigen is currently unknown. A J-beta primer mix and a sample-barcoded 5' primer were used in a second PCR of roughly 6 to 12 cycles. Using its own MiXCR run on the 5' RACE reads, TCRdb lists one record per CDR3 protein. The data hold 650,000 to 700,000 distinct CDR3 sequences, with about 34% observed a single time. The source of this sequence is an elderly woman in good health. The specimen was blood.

The CDR3 sequence is CASSLGGGRNQPQHF. In nucleotides, the CDR3 is TGTGCCAGCAGTTTAGGGGGCGGCCGAAATCAGCCCCAGCATTTT. This chain links TRBV12-3 or TRBV12-4 with TRBJ1-5, with TRBD1 as a possible D gene (5 bases). The CDR3 runs 15 residues. V was cut by 1 base and J by 4 bases, with 11 bases left in between.